The clone carrying this TCR beta chain was recorded a few times. CDR3 size: 16 residues. V dropped 0 bases and J dropped 3; count of bases not matched to a gene: 4. CDR1 is LGHNA, CDR2 YNFKEQ, per germline. TCRdb reprocessed the 5' RACE reads via MiXCR and lists one record per CDR3 protein. Among some 730,000 distinct CDR3 sequences, roughly 18% were seen once, and the ten largest hold less than 15%. This specimen comes from a study of identical twins. The same sample was also studied in work on T cells expressing NK-cell markers. According to that study: Sequencing of TCR beta repertoires drew on sorted CD3+CD56+NKG2C+, CD3+CD56+NKG2C- and CD3+CD56-NKG2C+ T cells.

The sequencing sample was made of PBMCs. The chain joins TRBV4-2 to TRBJ2-1; 8 bases fit TRBD2. The source of this sequence is a woman aged 18-29 years in good health. CDR3 in amino acids: CASSQDRGGDYNEQFF. The CDR3 DNA sequence: TGTGCCAGCAGCCAAGATCGGGGGGGGGACTACAATGAGCAGTTCTTC.